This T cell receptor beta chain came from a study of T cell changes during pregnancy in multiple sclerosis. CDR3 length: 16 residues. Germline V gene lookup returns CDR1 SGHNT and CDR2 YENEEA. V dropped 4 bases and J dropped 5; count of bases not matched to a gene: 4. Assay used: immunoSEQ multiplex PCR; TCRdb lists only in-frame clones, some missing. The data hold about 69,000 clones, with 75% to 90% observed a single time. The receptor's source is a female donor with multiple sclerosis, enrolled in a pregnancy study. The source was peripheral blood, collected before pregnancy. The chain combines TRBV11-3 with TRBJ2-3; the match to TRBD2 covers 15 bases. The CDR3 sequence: CASSSGLAGGIDTQYF. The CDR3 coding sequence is TGTGCCAGCAGCTCGGGACTAGCGGGAGGTATAGATACGCAGTATTTT.